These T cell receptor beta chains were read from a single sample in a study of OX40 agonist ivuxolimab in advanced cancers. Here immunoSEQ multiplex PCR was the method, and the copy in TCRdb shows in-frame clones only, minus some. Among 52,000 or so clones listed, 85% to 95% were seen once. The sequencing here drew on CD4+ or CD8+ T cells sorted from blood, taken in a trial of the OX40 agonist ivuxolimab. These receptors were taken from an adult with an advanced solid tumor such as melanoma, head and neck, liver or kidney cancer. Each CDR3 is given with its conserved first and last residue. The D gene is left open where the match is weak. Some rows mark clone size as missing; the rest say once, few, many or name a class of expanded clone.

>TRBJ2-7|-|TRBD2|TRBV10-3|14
CAIRDSGSSYEQYF
TGTGCCATCAGGGATAGCGGGAGCTCCTACGAGCAGTACTTC
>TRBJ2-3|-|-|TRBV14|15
CASSQRLGGTDTQYF
TGTGCCAGCAGCCAAAGACTCGGAGGGACAGATACGCAGTATTTT
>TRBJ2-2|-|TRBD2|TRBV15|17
CATNGGGRAHMSGELFF
TGTGCCACCAACGGGGGCGGGAGGGCACATATGTCCGGGGAGCTGTTTTTT
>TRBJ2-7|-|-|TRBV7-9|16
CASSTKQSSTAYEQYF
TGTGCCAGCAGCACCAAGCAGTCTTCCACCGCCTACGAGCAGTACTTC
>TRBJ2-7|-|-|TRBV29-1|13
CSVLGGVSYEQYF
TGCAGCGTCCTTGGGGGAGTCTCCTACGAGCAGTACTTC
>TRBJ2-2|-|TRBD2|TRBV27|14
CASSLSTSAGELFF
TGTGCCAGCAGCTTATCTACTAGCGCCGGGGAGCTGTTTTTT
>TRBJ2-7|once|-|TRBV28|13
CATRPSPGNEQYF
TGTGCCACCCGGCCCTCCCCGGGCAACGAGCAGTACTTC
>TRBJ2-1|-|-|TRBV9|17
CASSVEGGGISYNEQFF
TGTGCCAGCAGCGTAGAAGGGGGAGGAATCTCCTACAATGAGCAGTTCTTC
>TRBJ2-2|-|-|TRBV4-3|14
CATSRAGNTGELFF
TGCGCCACCTCTCGGGCGGGAAACACCGGGGAGCTGTTTTTT
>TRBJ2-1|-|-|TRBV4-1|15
CASSLDRLTYNEQFF
TGCGCCAGCAGCCTAGACAGGCTTACCTACAATGAGCAGTTCTTC
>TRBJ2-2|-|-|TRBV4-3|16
CASSQDPPPNTGELFF
TGCGCCAGCAGCCAAGATCCCCCGCCGAACACCGGGGAGCTGTTTTTT
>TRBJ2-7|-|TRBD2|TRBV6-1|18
CASSEGTSGIIVSYEQYF
TGTGCCAGCAGTGAAGGGACTAGCGGGATAATAGTTTCCTACGAGCAGTACTTC
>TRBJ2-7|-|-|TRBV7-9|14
CASSARDTTYEQYF
TGTGCCAGCAGCGCCCGGGACACAACATACGAGCAGTACTTC
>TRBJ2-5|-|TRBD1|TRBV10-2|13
CASGTGGMKTQYF
TGCGCCAGCGGGACAGGGGGGATGAAGACCCAGTACTTC
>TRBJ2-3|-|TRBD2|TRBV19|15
CASSPTSGNTDTQYF
TGTGCCAGTAGCCCTACTAGCGGGAACACAGATACGCAGTATTTT
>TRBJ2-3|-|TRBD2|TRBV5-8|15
CASSAGTSLADTQYF
TGTGCCAGCAGCGCCGGGACTAGTCTCGCAGATACGCAGTATTTT
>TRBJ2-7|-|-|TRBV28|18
CASTPLPTGLTYFYEQYF
TGTGCCAGCACCCCTCTCCCAACAGGACTGACCTACTTCTACGAGCAGTACTTC
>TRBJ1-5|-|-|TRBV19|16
CASTNYRDGINQPQHF
TGTGCCAGTACAAACTACCGGGACGGGATCAATCAGCCCCAGCATTTT
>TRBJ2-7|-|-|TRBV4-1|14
CASSLGNLDYEQYF
TGCGCCAGCAGCCTCGGCAATCTGGACTACGAGCAGTACTTC
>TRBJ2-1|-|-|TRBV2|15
CASTEGRGGYNEQFF
TGTGCCAGCACCGAGGGACGGGGTGGCTACAATGAGCAGTTCTTC
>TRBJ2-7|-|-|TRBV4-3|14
CASSPGTDPSEQYF
TGCGCCAGCAGCCCGGGGACCGACCCCTCCGAGCAGTACTTC
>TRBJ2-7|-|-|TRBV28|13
CASRLPRGAEQYF
TGTGCCAGCAGACTCCCCAGGGGGGCCGAGCAGTACTTC
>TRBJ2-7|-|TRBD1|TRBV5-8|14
CASSTTGVRHEQYF
TGTGCCAGCAGCACAACAGGGGTCCGCCACGAGCAGTACTTC
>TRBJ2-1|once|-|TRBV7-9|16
CASSPLGGGSYNEQFF
TGTGCCAGCAGCCCCCTTGGAGGAGGGTCCTACAATGAGCAGTTCTTC
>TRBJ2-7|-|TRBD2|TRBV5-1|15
CASSAPGSGSLEQYF
TGCGCCAGCAGCGCCCCAGGGAGCGGGAGCCTCGAGCAGTACTTC
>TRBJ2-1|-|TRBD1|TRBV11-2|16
CASSQEGTGFYNEQFF
TGTGCCAGCAGCCAAGAAGGGACAGGCTTCTACAATGAGCAGTTCTTC
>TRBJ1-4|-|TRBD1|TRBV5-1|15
CASSLGDRGLEKLFF
TGCGCCAGCAGCTTGGGAGACAGGGGGTTGGAAAAACTGTTTTTT
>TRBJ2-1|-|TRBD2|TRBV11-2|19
CASSLYYYSGTMGYNEQFF
TGTGCCAGCAGCTTATACTACTACTCCGGGACTATGGGTTACAATGAGCAGTTCTTC
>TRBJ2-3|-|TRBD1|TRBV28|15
CASSFIAGGMDTQYF
TGTGCCAGCAGCTTTATCGCAGGGGGCATGGATACGCAGTATTTT
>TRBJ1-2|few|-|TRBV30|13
CAWNPGGGYGYTF
TGTGCCTGGAATCCCGGCGGCGGCTATGGCTACACCTTC
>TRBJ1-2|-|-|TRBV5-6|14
CASSLASVAYGYTF
TGTGCCAGCAGCTTGGCCAGCGTGGCCTATGGCTACACCTTC
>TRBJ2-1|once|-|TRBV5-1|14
CASSEGSPYNEQFF
TGCGCCAGCAGCGAGGGGTCCCCCTACAATGAGCAGTTCTTC
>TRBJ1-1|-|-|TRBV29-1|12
CSHVAMETEAFF
TGCAGCCATGTTGCAATGGAGACTGAAGCTTTCTTT
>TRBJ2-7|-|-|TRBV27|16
CASRRYGPLLEDEQYF
TGTGCCAGCAGGAGATACGGGCCCCTTTTGGAGGACGAGCAGTACTTC
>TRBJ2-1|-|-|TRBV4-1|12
CASSRGLSEQFF
TGCGCCAGCAGCCGAGGACTGTCTGAGCAGTTCTTC
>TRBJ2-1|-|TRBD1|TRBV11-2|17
CASSLVNGQGAANEQFF
TGTGCCAGCAGCTTAGTTAATGGACAGGGGGCTGCGAATGAGCAGTTCTTC
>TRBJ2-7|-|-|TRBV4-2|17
CASSQEMGTATYYEQYF
TGTGCCAGCAGCCAAGAAATGGGGACCGCAACCTACTACGAGCAGTACTTC
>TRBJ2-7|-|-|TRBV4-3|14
CASSQDVRYYEQYF
TGCGCCAGCAGCCAAGACGTCAGGTACTACGAGCAGTACTTC
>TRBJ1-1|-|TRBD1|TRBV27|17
CASMTGGWGRSNTEAFF
TGTGCCAGCATGACAGGGGGCTGGGGCCGCTCGAACACTGAAGCTTTCTTT
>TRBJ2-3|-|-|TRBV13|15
CASSLEGTSTDTQYF
TGTGCCAGCAGCTTAGAGGGGACTAGCACAGATACGCAGTATTTT
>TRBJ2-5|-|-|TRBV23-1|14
CASSPSCRVETQYF
TGCGCCAGCAGTCCCTCCTGCAGGGTGGAGACCCAGTACTTC
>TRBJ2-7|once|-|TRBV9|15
CASSVGSSSSYEQYF
TGTGCCAGCAGCGTAGGGTCCAGTAGCTCCTACGAGCAGTACTTC
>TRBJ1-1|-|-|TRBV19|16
CASSIDRAVMNTEAFF
TGTGCCAGTAGTATAGATCGGGCAGTTATGAACACTGAAGCTTTCTTT
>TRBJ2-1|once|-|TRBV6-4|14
CASSDFRDHNEQFF
TGTGCCAGCAGTGACTTCCGGGACCACAATGAGCAGTTCTTC
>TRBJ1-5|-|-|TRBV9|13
CASSTTHKSSQHF
TGTGCCAGCAGCACGACTCACAAGAGCTCCCAGCATTTT
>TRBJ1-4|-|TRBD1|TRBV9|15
CASSADRGTNEKLFF
TGTGCCAGCAGCGCCGACAGGGGAACTAATGAAAAACTGTTTTTT
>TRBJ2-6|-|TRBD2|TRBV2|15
CATYHGRSGANVLTF
TGTGCCACATATCACGGGAGGTCCGGGGCCAACGTCCTGACTTTC
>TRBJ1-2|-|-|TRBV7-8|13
CASSPTREGGYTF
TGTGCCAGCAGCCCTACGCGGGAGGGAGGCTACACCTTC
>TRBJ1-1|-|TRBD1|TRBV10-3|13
CATGQGADTEAFF
TGTGCCACCGGACAGGGCGCCGACACTGAAGCTTTCTTT
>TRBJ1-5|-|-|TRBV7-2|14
CASGTAAPGQPQHF
TGTGCCAGCGGAACAGCGGCCCCGGGGCAGCCCCAGCATTTT
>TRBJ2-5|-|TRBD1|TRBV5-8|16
CASSPGTGGSGETQYF
TGTGCCAGCAGCCCCGGGACAGGGGGTTCAGGAGAGACCCAGTACTTC
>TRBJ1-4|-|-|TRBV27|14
CASSFLDRNEKLFF
TGTGCCAGCAGTTTTCTGGACCGAAATGAAAAACTGTTTTTT